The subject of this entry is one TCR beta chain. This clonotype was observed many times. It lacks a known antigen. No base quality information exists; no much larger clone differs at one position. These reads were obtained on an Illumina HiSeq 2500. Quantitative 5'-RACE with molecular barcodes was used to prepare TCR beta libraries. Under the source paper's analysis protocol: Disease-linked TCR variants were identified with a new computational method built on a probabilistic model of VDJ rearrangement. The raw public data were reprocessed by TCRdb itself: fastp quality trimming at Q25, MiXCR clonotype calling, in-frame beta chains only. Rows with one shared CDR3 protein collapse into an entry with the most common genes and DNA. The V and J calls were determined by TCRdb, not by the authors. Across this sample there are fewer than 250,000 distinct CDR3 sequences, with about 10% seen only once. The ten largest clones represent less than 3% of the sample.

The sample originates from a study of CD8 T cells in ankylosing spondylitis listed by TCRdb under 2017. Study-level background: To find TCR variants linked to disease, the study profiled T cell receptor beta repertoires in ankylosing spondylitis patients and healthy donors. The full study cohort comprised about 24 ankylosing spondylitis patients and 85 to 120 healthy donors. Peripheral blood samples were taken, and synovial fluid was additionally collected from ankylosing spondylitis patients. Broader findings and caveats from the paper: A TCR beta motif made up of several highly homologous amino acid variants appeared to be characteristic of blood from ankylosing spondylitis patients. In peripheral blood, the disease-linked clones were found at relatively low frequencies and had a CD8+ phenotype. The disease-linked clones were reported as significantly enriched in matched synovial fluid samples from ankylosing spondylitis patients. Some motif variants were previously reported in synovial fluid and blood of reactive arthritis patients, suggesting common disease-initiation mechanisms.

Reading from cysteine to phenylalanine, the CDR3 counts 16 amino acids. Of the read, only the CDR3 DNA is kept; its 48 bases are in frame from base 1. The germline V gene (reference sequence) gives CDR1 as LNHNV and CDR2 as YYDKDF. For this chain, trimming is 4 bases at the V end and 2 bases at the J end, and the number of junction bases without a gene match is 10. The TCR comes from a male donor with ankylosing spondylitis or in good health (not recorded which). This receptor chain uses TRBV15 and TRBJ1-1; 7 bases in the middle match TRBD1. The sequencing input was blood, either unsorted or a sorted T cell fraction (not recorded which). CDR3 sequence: CATSILGQDGNTEAFF. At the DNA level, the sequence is TGTGCCACCAGCATCCTCGGACAGGACGGTAACACTGAAGCTTTCTTT.